This TCR beta chain was profiled in a study of T cell changes during pregnancy in multiple sclerosis. Profiling relied on immunoSEQ multiplex PCR, and the TCRdb table lists in-frame clones only, not all of them. Of tens of thousands of clones in the sample, 80% to 95% were seen once. The ends lost 3 bases at V and 10 bases at J; junction bases unmatched: 9. Germline V gene lookup returns CDR1 LNHDA and CDR2 SQIVND (reference sequence). CDR3 length equals 15 residues. The sequence was collected from a female donor with multiple sclerosis, enrolled in a pregnancy study. The V and J genes are TRBV19 and TRBJ1-6; 7 bases are a match to TRBD1. This material consisted of peripheral blood, taken after pregnancy. The CDR3 loop is CASSMVDRVQSPLHF. CDR3 in DNA: TGTGCCAGTAGTATGGTAGACAGGGTACAGTCACCCCTCCACTTT.